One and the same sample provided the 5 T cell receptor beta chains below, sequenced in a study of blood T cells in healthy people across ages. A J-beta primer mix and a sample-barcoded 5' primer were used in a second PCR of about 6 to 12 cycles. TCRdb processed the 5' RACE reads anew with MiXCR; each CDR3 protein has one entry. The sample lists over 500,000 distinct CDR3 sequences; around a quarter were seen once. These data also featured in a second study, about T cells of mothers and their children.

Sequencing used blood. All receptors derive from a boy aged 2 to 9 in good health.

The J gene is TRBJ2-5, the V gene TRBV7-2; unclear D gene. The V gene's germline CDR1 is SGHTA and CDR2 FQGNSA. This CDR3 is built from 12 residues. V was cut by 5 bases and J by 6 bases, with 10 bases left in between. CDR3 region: CASSQARQTQYF. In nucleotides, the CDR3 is TGTGCCAGCAGCCAAGCGAGGCAGACCCAGTACTTC.

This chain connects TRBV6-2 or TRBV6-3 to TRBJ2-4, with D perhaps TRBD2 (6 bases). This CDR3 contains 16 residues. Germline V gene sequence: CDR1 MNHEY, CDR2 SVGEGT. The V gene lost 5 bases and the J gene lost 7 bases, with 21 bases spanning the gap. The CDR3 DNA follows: TGTGCCAGCAGTCCGCCGGGACTTACCGGAGGGAACATTCAGTACTTC. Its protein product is CASSPPGLTGGNIQYF.

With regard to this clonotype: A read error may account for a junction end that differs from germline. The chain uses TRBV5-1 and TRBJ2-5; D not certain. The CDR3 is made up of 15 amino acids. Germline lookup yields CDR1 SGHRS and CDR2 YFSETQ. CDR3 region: CASSLGSGQPETRYF. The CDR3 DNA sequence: TGCGCCAGCAGCTTAGGTTCGGGTCAGCCAGAGACCCGGTACTTC.

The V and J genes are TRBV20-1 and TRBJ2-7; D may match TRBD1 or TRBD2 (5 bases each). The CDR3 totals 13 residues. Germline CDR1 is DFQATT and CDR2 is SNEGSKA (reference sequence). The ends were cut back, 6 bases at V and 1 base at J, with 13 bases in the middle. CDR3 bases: TGCAGTGCCGGGACGGAGAATTCCTACGAGCAGTACTTC. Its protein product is CSAGTENSYEQYF.

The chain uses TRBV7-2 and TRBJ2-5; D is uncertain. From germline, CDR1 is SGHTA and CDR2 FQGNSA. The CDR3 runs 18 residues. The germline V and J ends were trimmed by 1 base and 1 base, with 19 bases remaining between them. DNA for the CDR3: TGTGCCAGCAGCTTAGGGGGTGGGATCCTTAATGGCCAAGAGACCCAGTACTTC. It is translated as CASSLGGGILNGQETQYF.